This T cell receptor (beta chain) was obtained from a study of identical twins. TCRdb recomputed calls from the 5' RACE reads with MiXCR, one row per CDR3 protein. This table has 1.5 million to 2 million distinct CDR3 sequences, roughly 35% appearing once. The germline gives CDR1 MNHEY, CDR2 SVGAGI. The CDR3 loop spans 14 amino acids. The clonotype was recovered from a newborn girl in good health. The chain links TRBV6-5 to TRBJ2-5; tentatively, D is TRBD2 (6 bases). The J call could be wrong; TRBJ2-7 is a better fit for the DNA end. Material for sequencing was cord blood. The CDR3 coding sequence is TGTGCCAGCAGTATACGGGAGCGATGGGGCGAGCAGTACTTC. Translation: CASSIRERWGEQYF.